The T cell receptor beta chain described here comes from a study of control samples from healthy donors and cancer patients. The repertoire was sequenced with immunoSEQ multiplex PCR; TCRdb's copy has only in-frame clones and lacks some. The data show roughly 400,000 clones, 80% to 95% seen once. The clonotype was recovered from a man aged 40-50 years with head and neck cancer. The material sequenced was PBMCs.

CDR3 sequence reads: CASSSQTGPNQPQHF. As DNA, the CDR3 is TGTGCCAGCAGTTCCCAGACGGGGCCCAATCAGCCCCAGCATTTT. This chain joins TRBV27 and TRBJ1-5; TRBD1 is a possible D gene (5 bases). The CDR3 loop spans 15 amino acids. The V end lost 4 bases, the J end lost 3 bases, and 13 bases lay between the germline ends. CDR1 is MNHEY and CDR2 is SMNVEV in the germline V gene (reference sequence).